Listed below are T cell receptor beta chains from one sample, sequenced in a study of blood T cell repertoires in COVID-19. Sequenced by immunoSEQ multiplex PCR; TCRdb stores in-frame clones only, minus some. The data contain 160,000 or so clones, 81% of them singletons. The material sequenced was PBMCs or T cells enriched from blood (not recorded which). The source is a woman between 35 and 50 years old with acute COVID-19. The conserved cysteine and the conserved F or W are not part of the CDR3 here.

CDR3	V
ASSFRQGVTEAF	TRBV27
ASSGTGTGLSEQY	TRBV9
ASSLRGAGGPDQETQY	TRBV7-9
SVRVPGLAHEQF	TRBV29-1
ASSSLTGSGTEAF	TRBV7-9
ASSRSPGNTIY	TRBV7-3
ASIPSGRDTGELF	TRBV6-6
ASRTGTVPGEQY	TRBV5-1
ASSPYAGGYGYT	TRBV7-3
ASTTSGGADTQY	TRBV6-5
ASSEPGQGNYGYT	TRBV6-5